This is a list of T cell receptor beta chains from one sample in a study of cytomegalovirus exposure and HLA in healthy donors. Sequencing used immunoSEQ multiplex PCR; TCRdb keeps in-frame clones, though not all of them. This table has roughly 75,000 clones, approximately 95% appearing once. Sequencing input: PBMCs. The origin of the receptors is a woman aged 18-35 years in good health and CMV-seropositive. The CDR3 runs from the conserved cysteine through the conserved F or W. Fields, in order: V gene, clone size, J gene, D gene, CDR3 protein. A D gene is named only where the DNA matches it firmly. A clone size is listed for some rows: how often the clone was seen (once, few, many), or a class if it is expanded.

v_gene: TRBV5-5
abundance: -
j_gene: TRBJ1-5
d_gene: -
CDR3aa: CASSLGPLQPQHF

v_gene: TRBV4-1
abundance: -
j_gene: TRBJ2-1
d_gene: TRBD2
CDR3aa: CASSQPWTRSSYNEQFF

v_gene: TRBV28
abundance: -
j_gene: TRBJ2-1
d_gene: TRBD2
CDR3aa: CASSQSGSAVREQFF

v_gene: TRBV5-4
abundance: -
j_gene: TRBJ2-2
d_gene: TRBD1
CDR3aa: CASSKGQDTGELFF

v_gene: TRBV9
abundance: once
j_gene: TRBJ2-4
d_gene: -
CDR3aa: CASSVGPDNLAKNIQYF

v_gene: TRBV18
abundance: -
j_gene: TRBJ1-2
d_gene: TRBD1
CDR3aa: CASSTGTDYGYTF

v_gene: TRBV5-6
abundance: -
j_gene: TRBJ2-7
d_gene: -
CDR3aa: CASSYLRGTYEQYF

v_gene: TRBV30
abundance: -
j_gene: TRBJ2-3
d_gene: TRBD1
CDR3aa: CAWSGIRDRGRTDTQYF

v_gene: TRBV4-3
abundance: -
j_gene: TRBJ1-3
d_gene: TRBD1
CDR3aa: CASSSYRGPTGNTIYF

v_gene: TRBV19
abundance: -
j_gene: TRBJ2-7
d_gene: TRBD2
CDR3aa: CASSPMTSGGPYEQYF

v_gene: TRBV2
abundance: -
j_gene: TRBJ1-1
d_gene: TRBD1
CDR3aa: CASSGTVMNTEAFF

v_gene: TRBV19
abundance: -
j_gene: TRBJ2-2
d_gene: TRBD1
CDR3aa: CASSIPRDRGRTGELFF

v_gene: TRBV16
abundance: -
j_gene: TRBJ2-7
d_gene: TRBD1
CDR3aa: CASSQSDRGGEQYF

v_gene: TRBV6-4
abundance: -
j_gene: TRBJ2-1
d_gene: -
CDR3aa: CASSDSTGSYNEQFF

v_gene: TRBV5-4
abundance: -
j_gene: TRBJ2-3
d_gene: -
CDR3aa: CASSPGGTDTQYF

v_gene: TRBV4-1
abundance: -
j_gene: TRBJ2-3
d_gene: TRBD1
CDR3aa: CASSGQGQESGTQYF

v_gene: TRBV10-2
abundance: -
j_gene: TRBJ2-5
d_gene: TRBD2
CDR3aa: CASRGGTHQETQYF

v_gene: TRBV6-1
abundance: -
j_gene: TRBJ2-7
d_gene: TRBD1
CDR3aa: CASSTDRITYEQYF

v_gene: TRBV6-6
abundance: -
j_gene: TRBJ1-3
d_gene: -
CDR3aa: CASNFGGSGNTIYF

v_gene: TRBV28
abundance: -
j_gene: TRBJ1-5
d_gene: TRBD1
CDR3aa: CASSLATGWAGGAGQPQHF

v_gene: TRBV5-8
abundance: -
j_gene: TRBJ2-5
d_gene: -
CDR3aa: CASSLGVNRHQETQYF

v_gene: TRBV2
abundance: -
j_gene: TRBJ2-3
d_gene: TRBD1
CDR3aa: CASSPRTGGTDTQYF

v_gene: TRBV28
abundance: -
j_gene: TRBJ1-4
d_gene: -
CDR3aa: CASSPQGFNEKLFF

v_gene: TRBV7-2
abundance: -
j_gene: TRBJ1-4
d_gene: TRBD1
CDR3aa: CASSLVGTGPNEKLFF

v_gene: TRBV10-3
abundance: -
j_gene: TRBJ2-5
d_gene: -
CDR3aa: CAINHRQDQETQYF

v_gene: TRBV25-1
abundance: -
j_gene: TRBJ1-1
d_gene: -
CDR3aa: CASSAVNTEAFF

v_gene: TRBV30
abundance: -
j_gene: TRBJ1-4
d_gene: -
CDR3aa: CAWSLTNEKLFF

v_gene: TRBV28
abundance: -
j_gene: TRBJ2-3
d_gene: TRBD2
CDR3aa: CASSHSIAGTTDTQYF